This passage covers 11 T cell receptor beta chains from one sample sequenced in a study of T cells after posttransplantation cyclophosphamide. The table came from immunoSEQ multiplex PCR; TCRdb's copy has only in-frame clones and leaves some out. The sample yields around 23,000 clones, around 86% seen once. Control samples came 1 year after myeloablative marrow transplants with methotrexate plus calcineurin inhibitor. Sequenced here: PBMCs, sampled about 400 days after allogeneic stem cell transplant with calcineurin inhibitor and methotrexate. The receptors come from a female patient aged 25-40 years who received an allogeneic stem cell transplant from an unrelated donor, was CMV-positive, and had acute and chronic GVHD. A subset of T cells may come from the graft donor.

CDR3 sequence: CASSFYEGAQGYTF. DNA for the CDR3: TGCGCCAGCAGCTTCTATGAGGGGGCGCAGGGCTACACCTTC. The genes are TRBV5-1 and TRBJ1-2, with 7 bases lining up with TRBD1. The CDR3 consists of 14 residues. With 2 bases clipped from V and 8 bases from J, the junction kept 9 bases outside the gene matches. Germline V CDR1 and CDR2: SGHRS, YFSETQ.

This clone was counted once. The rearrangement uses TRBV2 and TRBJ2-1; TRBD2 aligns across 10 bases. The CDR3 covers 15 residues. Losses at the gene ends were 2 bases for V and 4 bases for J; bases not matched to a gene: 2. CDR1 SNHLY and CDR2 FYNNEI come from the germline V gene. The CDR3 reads CASSEWTSGYNEQFF. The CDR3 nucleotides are TGTGCCAGCAGTGAATGGACTAGCGGTTACAATGAGCAGTTCTTC.

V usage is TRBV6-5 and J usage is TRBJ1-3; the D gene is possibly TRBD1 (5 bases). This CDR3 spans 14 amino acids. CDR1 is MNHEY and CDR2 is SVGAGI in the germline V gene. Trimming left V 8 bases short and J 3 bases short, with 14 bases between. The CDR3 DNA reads TGTGCCAGCCAAGACAGTTCTAGTGGAAACACCATATATTTT. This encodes CASQDSSSGNTIYF.

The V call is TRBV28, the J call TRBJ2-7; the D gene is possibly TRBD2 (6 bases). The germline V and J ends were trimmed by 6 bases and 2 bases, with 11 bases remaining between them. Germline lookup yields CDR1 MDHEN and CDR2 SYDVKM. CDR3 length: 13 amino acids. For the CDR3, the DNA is TGTGCCAGCAGCCGAACTAGCCCCTACGAGCAGTACTTC. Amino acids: CASSRTSPYEQYF. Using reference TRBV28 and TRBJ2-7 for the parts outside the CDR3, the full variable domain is DVKVTQSSRYLVKRTGEKVFLECVQDMDHENMFWYRQDPGLGLRLIYFSYDVKMKEKGDIPEGYSVSREKKERFSLILESASTNQTSMYLCASSRTSPYEQYFGPGTRLTVT.

The CDR3: CASTDGQSNQPQHF. For the CDR3, the DNA is TGTGCCAGCACGGATGGACAGAGCAATCAGCCCCAGCATTTT. The chain employs TRBV28 and TRBJ1-5, with D perhaps matching TRBD1 (6 bases). The CDR3 length is 14 residues. The germline V gene has CDR1 MDHEN and CDR2 SYDVKM. Between the trimmed V and J ends, which lost 7 bases and 1 base, there was a span of 11 bases.

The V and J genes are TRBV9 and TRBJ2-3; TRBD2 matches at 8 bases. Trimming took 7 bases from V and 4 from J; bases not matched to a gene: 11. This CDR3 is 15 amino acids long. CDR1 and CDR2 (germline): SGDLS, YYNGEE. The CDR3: CASGPTSEDSDTQYF. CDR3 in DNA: TGTGCCAGCGGGCCGACTAGCGAAGATTCAGATACGCAGTATTTT. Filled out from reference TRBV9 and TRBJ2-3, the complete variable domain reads DSGVTQTPKHLITATGQRVTLRCSPRSGDLSVYWYQQSLDQGLQFLIQYYNGEERAKGNILERFSAQQFPDLHSELNLSSLELGDSALYFCASGPTSEDSDTQYFGPGTRLTVL.

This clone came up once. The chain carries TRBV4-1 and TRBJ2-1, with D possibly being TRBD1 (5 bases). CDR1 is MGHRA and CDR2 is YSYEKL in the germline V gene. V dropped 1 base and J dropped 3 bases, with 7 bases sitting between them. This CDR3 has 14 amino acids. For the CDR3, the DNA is TGCGCCAGCAGCCAAGGCAGGGACTACAATGAGCAGTTCTTC. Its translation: CASSQGRDYNEQFF.

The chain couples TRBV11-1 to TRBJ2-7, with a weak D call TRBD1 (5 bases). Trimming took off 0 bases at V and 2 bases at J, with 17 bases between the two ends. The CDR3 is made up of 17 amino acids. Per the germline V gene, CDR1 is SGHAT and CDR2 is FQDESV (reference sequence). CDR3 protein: CASSLARFRASPYEQYF. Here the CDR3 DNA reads TGTGCCAGCAGCTTAGCGCGCTTCAGGGCGTCCCCCTACGAGCAGTACTTC.

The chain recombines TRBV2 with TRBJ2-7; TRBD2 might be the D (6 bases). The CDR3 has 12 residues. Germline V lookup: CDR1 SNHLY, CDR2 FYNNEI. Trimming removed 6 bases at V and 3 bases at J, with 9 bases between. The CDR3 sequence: CASSSSGYEQYF. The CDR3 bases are TGTGCCAGCAGCAGTAGCGGCTACGAGCAGTACTTC.

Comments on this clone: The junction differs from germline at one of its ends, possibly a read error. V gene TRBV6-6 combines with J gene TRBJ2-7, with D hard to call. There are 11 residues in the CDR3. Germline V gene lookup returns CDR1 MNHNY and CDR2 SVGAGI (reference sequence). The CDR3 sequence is CASSDWYTVGF. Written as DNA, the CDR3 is TGTGCCAGCAGCGACTGGTATACGGTGGGTTTC.

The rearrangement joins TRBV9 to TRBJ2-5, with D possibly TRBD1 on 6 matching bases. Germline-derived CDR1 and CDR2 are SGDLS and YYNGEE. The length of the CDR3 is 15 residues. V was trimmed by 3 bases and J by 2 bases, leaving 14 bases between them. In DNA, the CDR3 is TGTGCCAGCAGCGCGTCCGGGACAAGGCAAGAGACCCAGTACTTC. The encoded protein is CASSASGTRQETQYF.